Following are 27 T cell receptor beta chains from one sample sequenced in a study of CD8 T cells in ankylosing spondylitis. Overall study results and limits: A TCR beta motif made of about 8 highly homologous variants seemed typical of ankylosing spondylitis blood.

No antigen has been assigned to these receptors. TCRdb recomputed calls from the 5' RACE reads with MiXCR, one row per CDR3 protein. The data contain about 330,000 distinct CDR3 sequences, 7.5% to 9% of them singletons. Source material: blood, either unsorted or a sorted T cell fraction (not recorded which). The source is a male donor with ankylosing spondylitis.

With regard to this clonotype: A much larger clonotype is one base distant, so this may be a read error. The chain couples TRBV6-5 to TRBJ2-3; a weak D match, TRBD1 (7 bases). Germline V gene data show CDR1 as MNHEY and CDR2 as SVGAGI. V shed 0 bases and J shed 5 bases, with 15 bases lying between them. This CDR3 has 16 amino acids. CDR3: CASSYSTGGGLDTQYF. The CDR3 DNA reads as TGTGCCAGCAGTTACTCGACAGGAGGGGGCCTAGATACGCAGTATTTT.

The sample holds a few counts of this clonotype. This chain joins TRBV5-1 and TRBJ1-2; D is possibly TRBD1 (6 bases). CDR1 and CDR2 (germline): SGHRS, YFSETQ. The length of the CDR3 is 15 residues. Between the trimmed V and J ends, which lost 5 bases and 2 bases, there was a span of 16 bases. CDR3 region: CASSMLGTPNYGYTF. For the CDR3, the DNA is TGCGCCAGCAGTATGCTCGGGACACCGAACTATGGCTACACCTTC.

The CDR3 protein is CASSLAQGLGNTQYF. The CDR3 bases are TGTGCCAGCAGCTTAGCGCAGGGACTCGGGAATACGCAGTATTTT. The V and J genes are TRBV7-9 and TRBJ2-3, with D possibly TRBD2 on 6 matching bases. Trimming shortened V by 0 bases and J by 7 bases, and 14 bases separated the two germline ends. The CDR3 spans 15 residues. The germline V gene encodes CDR1 SEHNR and CDR2 FQNEAQ (reference sequence).

The chain has TRBV27 and TRBJ2-7; possible D gene TRBD2, 6 bases. V lost 6 bases to trimming and J lost 11 bases, with 14 bases between them. The CDR3 runs 11 residues. Germline CDR1 reads MNHEY; CDR2 reads SMNVEV (reference sequence). The CDR3 sequence is CASRYVGEEYF. The CDR3 DNA is TGTGCCAGCAGATACGTTGGGGAGGAGTACTTC.

The sample holds a few counts of this clonotype. The rearrangement joins TRBV10-3 to TRBJ2-5; possibly TRBD2 for D (6 bases). This CDR3 comprises 14 residues. V lost 8 bases and J 4 bases, leaving 17 bases between the germline ends. CDR1 is ENHRY, CDR2 SYGVKD, per germline. The CDR3 bases are TGTGCCATCCGGGGGACGGAAAGAGGAGAGACCCAGTACTTC. The encoded protein is CAIRGTERGETQYF.

This clonotype has just a few counts. The chain couples TRBV9 to TRBJ2-7, with TRBD2 matching over 10 bases. In germline, CDR1 is SGDLS, CDR2 YYNGEE. Trimming cost V 7 bases and J 3 bases; bases outside gene matches: 7. The CDR3 has 14 residues. The CDR3 protein is CASGSGRGNYEQYF. The CDR3 bases are TGTGCCAGCGGGAGCGGGAGGGGAAACTACGAGCAGTACTTC. Based on the CDR3 plus reference TRBV9 and TRBJ2-7, the full variable domain is DSGVTQTPKHLITATGQRVTLRCSPRSGDLSVYWYQQSLDQGLQFLIQYYNGEERAKGNILERFSAQQFPDLHSELNLSSLELGDSALYFCASGSGRGNYEQYFGPGTRLTVT.

The J gene is TRBJ2-1, the V gene TRBV6-2 or TRBV6-3, with TRBD1 identical over 7 bases. The CDR3 is made up of 14 amino acids. Trimming cost V 6 bases and J 8 bases; bases outside gene matches: 10. The germline gives CDR1 MNHEY, CDR2 SVGEGT. The CDR3, as DNA: TGTGCCAGCAGAGGCCGTTCAGGGGGACATGAGCAGTTCTTC. Its protein is CASRGRSGGHEQFF.

Only a few counts were recorded for this clonotype. The genes are TRBV5-1 and TRBJ2-7; either TRBD1 or TRBD2 may supply D (5 bases each). From germline, CDR1 is SGHRS and CDR2 YFSETQ. V lost 0 bases and J lost 6, with 10 bases in between. The CDR3 length is 13 residues. The CDR3 here is CASSLGGSAEQYF. The CDR3 DNA is TGCGCCAGCAGCTTGGGGGGGAGCGCCGAGCAGTACTTC. Based on the CDR3 plus reference TRBV5-1 and TRBJ2-7, the full variable domain is KAGVTQTPRYLIKTRGQQVTLSCSPISGHRSVSWYQQTPGQGLQFLFEYFSETQRNKGNFPGRFSGRQFSNSRSEMNVSTLELGDSALYLCASSLGGSAEQYFGPGTRLTVT.

The V call is TRBV2, the J call TRBJ1-6; unclear D gene. The CDR3 runs 13 residues. Trimming pared 5 bases from V and 7 bases from J, leaving 9 bases between. Germline V lookup: CDR1 SNHLY, CDR2 FYNNEI. CDR3 region: CASSFEVNSPLHF. Here the CDR3 DNA reads TGTGCCAGCAGTTTTGAGGTCAATTCACCCCTCCACTTT.

This clonotype occurred many times. J is TRBJ1-3 and V is TRBV20-1; TRBD1 aligns across 9 bases. The CDR3 loop spans 12 amino acids. Germline V gene sequence: CDR1 DFQATT, CDR2 SNEGSKA (reference sequence). The V gene end was trimmed by 7 bases and the J gene end by 8 bases; junction bases not matched to a gene: 6. This CDR3 is CSVTGGVDTIYF. The CDR3 coding sequence is TGCAGTGTTACAGGGGGCGTTGACACCATATATTTT.

The chain carries TRBV12-3 or TRBV12-4 and TRBJ2-7; 12 bases line up with TRBD2. CDR3 length: 16 amino acids. J was trimmed by 4 bases and V by 3 bases; bases with no gene match: 7. This chain's CDR3 is CASSFMGLAGRYEQYF. DNA of the CDR3: TGTGCCAGCAGTTTTATGGGACTAGCGGGTCGGTACGAGCAGTACTTC.

In this sample, this clonotype turned up a few times. The J gene is TRBJ1-5, the V gene TRBV3-1, with no clear D. The CDR3 length is 14 residues. V was cut by 0 bases and J by 6 bases, with 9 bases left in between. Germline CDR1 is LGHDT and CDR2 is YNNKEL (reference sequence). In nucleotides, the CDR3 is TGTGCCAGCAGCCAAGATCTGAGCCCTCAGCCCCAGCATTTT. This sequence encodes CASSQDLSPQPQHF.

The DNA for the CDR3 is TGCGCCAGCAGTACGTCATTGTTCGGGTTTCAAGGGGAGACCCAGTACTTC. This encodes CASSTSLFGFQGETQYF. The chain links TRBV5-1 to TRBJ2-5; D call uncertain. The CDR3 is 17 amino acids. V dropped 5 bases and J dropped 5 bases, with 25 bases sitting between them. The germline CDR1 and CDR2 sequences are SGHRS and YFSETQ.

This clonotype was seen only a few times. For the CDR3, the DNA is TGTGCCAGCAGCTTATTTCGAAGGGGCCACACACGAACACAAAGCTCCTACAATGAGCAGTTCTTC. It yields the protein CASSLFRRGHTRTQSSYNEQFF. This chain connects TRBV7-2 to TRBJ2-1; the D gene is possibly TRBD1 (5 bases). Trimming pared 2 bases from V and 0 bases from J, leaving 29 bases between. Germline V gene data show CDR1 as SGHTA and CDR2 as FQGNSA. The CDR3 has 22 residues.

The chain links TRBV5-1 to TRBJ2-5; 7 positions agree with TRBD2. CDR1 SGHRS and CDR2 YFSETQ come from the germline V gene. This CDR3 contains 17 residues. V was clipped by 0 bases and J by 5 bases; unmatched bases: 13. In DNA form, the CDR3 reads TGCGCCAGCAGCTTGGTCGCGGCGGGAGTACGGACGGAGACCCAGTACTTC. The encoded protein is CASSLVAAGVRTETQYF.

This clonotype was seen a few times. CDR3 sequence (DNA): TGTGCCAGCAGGGGCGGACGGAATGAAAAACTGTTTTTT. Its protein is CASRGGRNEKLFF. The V and J genes are TRBV12-3 or TRBV12-4 and TRBJ1-4; unclear D gene. This CDR3 has 13 amino acids. V was trimmed by 6 bases and J by 5 bases, leaving 10 bases between them.

This clonotype was counted a few times. The CDR3 loop reads CASSLRLAGSSYNEQFF. The CDR3 nucleotides read TGTGCCAGCAGCCTCCGACTAGCGGGTAGCTCCTACAATGAGCAGTTCTTC. The chain couples TRBV7-2 to TRBJ2-1; TRBD2 matches at 10 bases. This CDR3 is 17 amino acids long. V shed 5 bases, J shed 0 bases, and the junction held 7 bases outside the gene matches. From germline, CDR1 is SGHTA and CDR2 FQGNSA.

The sample holds a few counts of this clonotype. The genes are TRBV27 and TRBJ1-3, with D possibly TRBD1 on 5 matching bases. The CDR3 consists of 14 residues. V was cut by 5 bases and J by 1 base, with 9 bases left in between. Germline CDR1 is MNHEY and CDR2 is SMNVEV (reference sequence). The CDR3: CASSTGASGNTIYF. The CDR3, as DNA: TGTGCCAGCAGTACCGGGGCTTCTGGAAACACCATATATTTT.

In its sample, this clonotype was seen a few times. The chain recombines TRBV25-1 with TRBJ2-1; 8 positions match TRBD2. Germline CDR1 MGHDK, CDR2 SYGVNS. V lost 5 bases to trimming and J lost 2 bases; unmatched junction nucleotides: 5. The CDR3 covers 15 residues. The CDR3 region has the DNA TGTGCCAGCAGTCAACGGGGGGGGGCCTACAATGAGCAGTTCTTC. Translated: CASSQRGGAYNEQFF.

This clonotype was seen only a few times. The rearrangement links TRBV12-3 or TRBV12-4 to TRBJ2-7, with TRBD2 matching over 10 bases. V shed 5 bases, J shed 7 bases, and the junction held 11 bases outside the gene matches. This CDR3 is 15 amino acids long. This chain's CDR3 is CASSPRTSGKQEQYF. The CDR3 bases are TGTGCCAGCAGTCCCCGGACTAGCGGAAAACAGGAGCAGTACTTC.

CDR3 region: CASRTGQGQNEQFF. The CDR3 DNA follows: TGCGCCAGCAGGACGGGACAGGGGCAAAATGAGCAGTTCTTC. The chain uses TRBV10-2 and TRBJ2-1; 10 bases fit TRBD1. Germline CDR1 is WSHSY and CDR2 is SAAADI. J was trimmed by 7 bases and V by 6 bases; bases with no gene match: 6. The CDR3 contains 14 residues.

This clonotype was counted between two and nine times. The chain carries TRBV3-1 and TRBJ2-3, with TRBD2 matching over 9 bases. This CDR3 comprises 18 residues. Trimming took 0 bases from V and 2 from J; bases not matched to a gene: 9. Looked up from germline, CDR1 is LGHDT and CDR2 is YNNKEL (reference sequence). The CDR3 DNA follows: TGTGCCAGCAGCCAAGATGTCCCTAGCGGGGACTCCACAGATACGCAGTATTTT. Protein sequence: CASSQDVPSGDSTDTQYF.

Ten or more counts support this clonotype. This chain joins TRBV4-2 and TRBJ2-3; D gene ambiguous. The CDR3 extends over 13 amino acids. Germline V gene lookup returns CDR1 LGHNA and CDR2 YNFKEQ. Trimming pared 2 bases from V and 5 bases from J, leaving 8 bases between. The CDR3 DNA sequence: TGTGCCAGCAGCCAATACGGTGGAGATACGCAGTATTTT. Translating gives CASSQYGGDTQYF.

This clonotype turned up a few times. V is TRBV29-1 and J is TRBJ1-1, with D unclear. This CDR3 comprises 10 residues. V lost 5 bases to trimming and J lost 7 bases, with 8 bases between them. Germline V gives CDR1 SQVTM, CDR2 ANQGSEA. The CDR3 is CSVFFSEAFF. CDR3 in DNA: TGCAGCGTTTTTTTCAGTGAAGCTTTCTTT. Together with reference TRBV29-1 and TRBJ1-1, the CDR3 gives the full variable domain: SAVISQKPSRDICQRGTSLTIQCQVDSQVTMMFWYRQQPGQSLTLIATANQGSEATYESGFVIDKFPISRPNLTFSTLTVSNMSPEDSSIYLCSVFFSEAFFGQGTRLTVV.

There are many counts of this clonotype. The chain employs TRBV12-3 or TRBV12-4 and TRBJ2-3; D uncertain. The length of the CDR3 is 15 residues. Trimming stripped 7 bases from V and 2 bases from J, with 16 bases between. The CDR3 DNA sequence: TGTGCCAGCAACCCGACGGGCAGAAACACAGATACGCAGTATTTT. It translates to CASNPTGRNTDTQYF.

This chain connects TRBV7-9 to TRBJ1-4; tentative D call: TRBD1 (6 bases). CDR1 and CDR2 (germline): SEHNR, FQNEAQ (reference sequence). The CDR3 length is 15 residues. V was cut by 2 bases and J by 6 bases, with 13 bases left in between. CDR3 protein: CASSLLGQGDEKLFF. The CDR3 bases are TGTGCCAGCAGCTTACTGGGACAAGGAGATGAAAAACTGTTTTTT.

This clonotype was counted ten times or more. The chain recombines TRBV29-1 with TRBJ2-4, with D possibly called TRBD1 or TRBD2 (5 bases each). CDR1 SQVTM and CDR2 ANQGSEA come from the germline V gene. This CDR3 contains 15 residues. V was clipped by 2 bases and J by 1 base, with 12 bases between them. In nucleotides, the CDR3 is TGCAGCGTTGAAATCGGGGCCGGCGCCAAAAACATTCAGTACTTC. Residues: CSVEIGAGAKNIQYF.